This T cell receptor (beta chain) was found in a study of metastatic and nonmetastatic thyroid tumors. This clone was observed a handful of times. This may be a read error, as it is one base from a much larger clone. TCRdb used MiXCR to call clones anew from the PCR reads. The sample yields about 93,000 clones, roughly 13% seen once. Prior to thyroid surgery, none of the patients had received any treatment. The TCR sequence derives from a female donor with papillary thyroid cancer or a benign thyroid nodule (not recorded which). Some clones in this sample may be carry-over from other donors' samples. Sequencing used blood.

CDR3 in DNA: TGTGCCAGCAGCCTCAATCTTCACAACAATGAGCAGTTCTTC. Translated: CASSLNLHNNEQFF. V and J are TRBV16 and TRBJ2-1; D uncertain. This CDR3 has 14 amino acids. Germline V gene lookup returns CDR1 KGHSY and CDR2 FQNENV. Trimming removed 4 bases at V and 5 bases at J, with 12 bases between.